This T cell receptor beta chain is drawn from a study of T cell responses to AZD1222 COVID-19 vaccine. Study findings and constraints: Only 5 to 7 AZD1222 recipients tested seropositive at baseline. It should be noted that donors were predominantly white British and more often female, and clonal diversity was possibly underestimated.

Comments on this clone: The target antigen is unknown.

The assay was immunoSEQ multiplex PCR, and TCRdb's table has in-frame clones only and misses some. The sample has some 180,000 clones, about 93% seen once; the top ten hold 0.8% to 1.3%. Germline-derived CDR1 and CDR2 are LGHDT and YNNKEL (reference sequence). The V end lost 0 bases, the J end lost 2 bases, and 5 bases lay between the germline ends. The CDR3 consists of 14 residues. The V call is TRBV3-1 (or the pseudogene TRBV3-2), the J call TRBJ2-1; D unresolved. This TCR was recovered from an adult who received the MenACWY meningococcal vaccine as a control. The specimen comprised peripheral blood, sampled 28 days after the second dose of the MenACWY control vaccine. Here the CDR3 reads CASSQELAYNEQFF. In DNA, the CDR3 is TGTGCCAGCAGCCAAGAGCTAGCCTACAATGAGCAGTTCTTC.